This TCR beta chain comes out of a study of blood T cell repertoires in COVID-19. Sequenced by immunoSEQ multiplex PCR; TCRdb stores in-frame clones only, minus some. Of some 190,000 clones in the sample, roughly 88% were seen once. In regard to this clone: The junction departs from the called germline gene at one end, perhaps through a read error.

Germline CDR1 and CDR2: SGHNT and YYREEE (reference sequence). The CDR3 extends over 11 amino acids. The chain employs TRBV5-4 and TRBJ2-7, with unresolved D. Sequencing was carried out using peripheral blood. The TCR originated in a man aged 60 to 75 with acute or convalescent COVID-19. The CDR3: CASSLGTRFDF. CDR3 coding DNA: TGTGCCAGCAGCTTGGGTACCAGGTTCGACTTC.